This T cell receptor (beta chain) was obtained from a study of CD8+ T cells in alopecia areata. Extraction of RNA preceded its reverse transcription into cDNA, which served as the sequencing template. Sequencing used immunoSEQ multiplex PCR; TCRdb keeps in-frame clones, though not all of them. This sample carries some 110,000 clones, around two fifths of them seen once, and the ten largest clones take approximately 3.3%. Germline assignment: CDR1 SGHRS and CDR2 YFSETQ. V lost 3 bases and J lost 3; bases outside the gene matches: 5. The CDR3 runs 14 residues. The chain carries TRBV5-1 and TRBJ2-7; 8 nucleotides match TRBD1. This receptor was taken from a human donor with alopecia areata. Specimen: CD4+ T cells sorted from blood. Here the CDR3 DNA reads TGCGCCAGCAGCTCGACAGGGGACGGCTACGAGCAGTACTTC. This encodes CASSSTGDGYEQYF.